Below are 16 T cell receptor beta chains sequenced from a single sample in a study of T cell changes during pregnancy in multiple sclerosis. Here immunoSEQ multiplex PCR was the method, and the copy in TCRdb shows in-frame clones only, minus some. The sample holds some 44,000 clones, 90% seen once. The material sequenced was CD4+ T cells from peripheral blood mononuclear cells, taken before pregnancy. These receptors all come from a female donor with multiple sclerosis, enrolled in a pregnancy study.

This clone was found a few times. V gene TRBV14 combines with J gene TRBJ2-7; TRBD1 matches at 8 bases. V trimming: 2 bases; J trimming: 9 bases; junction bases outside the gene matches: 12. This CDR3 region has 15 residues. Germline CDR1 and CDR2: SGHDN and FVKESK. The CDR3 here is CASSQQRDRTAGQYF. As DNA, the CDR3 is TGTGCCAGCAGCCAACAACGGGACAGGACCGCCGGGCAGTACTTC.

This sequence joins TRBV5-1 and TRBJ2-3, with D possibly TRBD2 on 6 matching bases. Germline V gives CDR1 SGHRS, CDR2 YFSETQ. Trimming removed 5 bases at V and 4 bases at J, with 23 bases between. The CDR3 has 17 residues. DNA for the CDR3: TGCGCCAGCAGTCCTGGGTGGGCGGGATTGATGCCAGATACGCAGTATTTT. This sequence encodes CASSPGWAGLMPDTQYF.

The rearrangement links TRBV28 to TRBJ2-3; 7 positions match TRBD1. The CDR3 loop spans 14 amino acids. Germline V lookup: CDR1 MDHEN, CDR2 SYDVKM. J gave up 2 bases and V 3 bases, and 2 bases lay outside the gene matches. CDR3 sequence reads: CASSLGQFTDTQYF. In nucleotides, the CDR3 is TGTGCCAGCAGTTTGGGACAGTTCACAGATACGCAGTATTTT.

This clone has more than one count but fewer than ten. The rearrangement links TRBV29-1 to TRBJ1-1; 8 positions agree with TRBD1. Germline V CDR1 and CDR2: SQVTM, ANQGSEA. CDR3 length: 12 residues. Trimming at V came to 7 bases and at J to 0 bases, leaving 1 base not matched to a gene. CDR3 amino acids: CSAGQVNTEAFF. The CDR3 DNA reads TGCAGCGCGGGACAGGTGAACACTGAAGCTTTCTTT.

The genes are TRBV6-4 and TRBJ2-7; D may be TRBD2 (6 bases). The CDR3 contains 15 residues. Germline V CDR1 and CDR2: MRHNA, SNTAGT. The ends were cut back, 0 bases at V and 2 bases at J, with 11 bases in the middle. The CDR3 DNA reads TGTGCCAGCAGTGACTCATCGGGAGTCCCCTACGAGCAGTACTTC. Its translation is CASSDSSGVPYEQYF.

The gene calls are TRBV4-1 and TRBJ1-2; tentatively, D is TRBD1 (6 bases). V was clipped by 5 bases and J by 1 base, with 23 bases between them. The CDR3 covers 18 residues. Germline CDR1 is MGHRA and CDR2 is YSYEKL. The CDR3 here is CASSEISDSWGLNYGYTF. CDR3 in DNA: TGCGCCAGCAGCGAAATCTCGGACTCGTGGGGGCTTAACTATGGCTACACCTTC.

A single count supports this clone. The genes are TRBV7-2 and TRBJ2-7; D not certain. In germline, CDR1 is SGHTA, CDR2 FQGNSA. The germline V and J ends were trimmed by 5 bases and 1 base, with 18 bases remaining between them. The CDR3 is made up of 16 amino acids. CDR3 sequence (DNA): TGTGCCAGCAGCCGAACGGTCCGTTGGGCGTCCTACGAGCAGTACTTC. This encodes CASSRTVRWASYEQYF. Together with reference TRBV7-2 and TRBJ2-7, the CDR3 gives the full variable domain: GAGVSQSPSNKVTEKGKDVELRCDPISGHTALYWYRQSLGQGLEFLIYFQGNSAPDKSGLPSDRFSAERTGGSVSTLTIQRTQQEDSAVYLCASSRTVRWASYEQYFGPGTRLTVT.

V gene TRBV4-2 combines with J gene TRBJ1-5; TRBD1 matches 8 bases. This CDR3 comprises 17 residues. The V segment lost 2 bases and the J segment 1 base; nucleotides outside the gene matches: 7. Germline V lookup: CDR1 LGHNA, CDR2 YNFKEQ. This chain's CDR3 is CASSQFGQGRSNQPQHF. Written as DNA, the CDR3 is TGTGCCAGCAGCCAATTCGGACAGGGAAGGAGCAATCAGCCCCAGCATTTT.

V and J are TRBV2 and TRBJ2-3, with 7 nucleotides matching TRBD2. V lost 8 bases, J lost 4 bases, and 12 bases stayed unmatched. The CDR3 extends over 15 amino acids. The germline V gene has CDR1 SNHLY and CDR2 FYNNEI. CDR3 in amino acids: CASRGERGQPDTQYF. In DNA, the CDR3 is TGTGCCAGCCGAGGGGAGCGGGGCCAACCAGATACGCAGTATTTT.

CDR3 DNA: TGTGCCAGCAGCCCGACGGACAGCTCACCCCTCCACTTT. Protein: CASSPTDSSPLHF. This chain links TRBV7-9 with TRBJ1-6, with D tentatively TRBD1 (6 bases). The length of the CDR3 is 13 residues. The V end lost 5 bases, the J end lost 10 bases, and 12 bases lay between the germline ends. The germline CDR1 and CDR2 sequences are SEHNR and FQNEAQ (reference sequence).

This clone has only a few counts. The chain employs TRBV30 and TRBJ1-1; no clear D. The V and J ends lost 4 bases and 1 base respectively, with 4 bases between them. Germline V gives CDR1 GTSNPN, CDR2 SVGIG (reference sequence). The CDR3 covers 11 residues. This chain's CDR3 is CAWNRNTEAFF. CDR3 nucleotide sequence: TGTGCCTGGAACAGGAACACTGAAGCTTTCTTT.

The J gene is TRBJ1-4, the V gene TRBV2; D unclear. The germline V gene encodes CDR1 SNHLY and CDR2 FYNNEI. This CDR3 comprises 14 residues. V was trimmed by 6 bases and J by 0 bases, leaving 8 bases between them. The CDR3 is CASRTTSTNEKLFF. The CDR3 coding sequence is TGTGCCAGCAGAACCACTTCAACTAATGAAAAACTGTTTTTT.

The V gene is TRBV28, the J gene TRBJ1-5; possibly TRBD1 for D (5 bases). The V end was cut by 3 bases, the J end by 0 bases, with 6 bases between. The CDR3 contains 14 residues. Germline V gene sequence: CDR1 MDHEN, CDR2 SYDVKM. CDR3 nucleotides: TGTGCCAGCAGTTTCGGGGGTAGCAATCAGCCCCAGCATTTT. Residues: CASSFGGSNQPQHF. The variable domain in full, with the rest retrieved from reference TRBV28 and TRBJ1-5, is DVKVTQSSRYLVKRTGEKVFLECVQDMDHENMFWYRQDPGLGLRLIYFSYDVKMKEKGDIPEGYSVSREKKERFSLILESASTNQTSMYLCASSFGGSNQPQHFGDGTRLSIL.

The V and J genes are TRBV6-1 and TRBJ2-3, with D possibly being TRBD1 (6 bases). This CDR3 is built from 15 residues. V was cut by 6 bases and J by 0 bases, with 13 bases left in between. Germline CDR1 MNHNS, CDR2 SASEGT. DNA for the CDR3: TGTGCCAGCAGCTGGGACATAGCTAGCACAGATACGCAGTATTTT. As protein: CASSWDIASTDTQYF.

The V call is TRBV28, the J call TRBJ2-7; weak D call: TRBD2 (5 bases). This CDR3 is built from 18 residues. V lost 6 bases, J lost 2 bases, and 26 bases lay in between. From germline, CDR1 is MDHEN and CDR2 SYDVKM. The CDR3 sequence: CASRKHVAERLLTYEQYF. In DNA, the CDR3 is TGTGCCAGCAGAAAACACGTTGCCGAGCGGCTACTAACCTACGAGCAGTACTTC.

This clone was found once. The chain employs TRBV5-1 and TRBJ2-1; 7 bases match TRBD2. Germline V CDR1 and CDR2: SGHRS, YFSETQ. This CDR3 spans 14 amino acids. Trimming removed 4 bases from V and 6 bases from J; junction bases left unmatched: 7. The chain's CDR3 is CASSIGLDGNEQFF. The CDR3 coding sequence is TGCGCCAGCAGCATCGGACTAGACGGCAATGAGCAGTTCTTC.